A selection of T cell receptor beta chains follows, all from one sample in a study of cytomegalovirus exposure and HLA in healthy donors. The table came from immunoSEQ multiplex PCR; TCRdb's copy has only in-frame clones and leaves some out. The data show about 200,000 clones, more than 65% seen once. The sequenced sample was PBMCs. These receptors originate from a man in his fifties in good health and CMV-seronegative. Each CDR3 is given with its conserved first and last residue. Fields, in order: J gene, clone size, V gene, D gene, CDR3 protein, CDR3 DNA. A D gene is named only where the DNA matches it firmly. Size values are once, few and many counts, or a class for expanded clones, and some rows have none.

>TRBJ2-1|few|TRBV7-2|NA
CASTLGVLGHEQFF
TGTGCCAGCACCCTAGGGGTTCTCGGGCATGAGCAGTTCTTC
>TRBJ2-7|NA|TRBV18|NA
CASSPGSHGEQYF
TGTGCCAGCTCACCAGGGAGCCACGGCGAGCAGTACTTC
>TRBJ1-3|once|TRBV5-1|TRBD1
CASSLAGTDSGNTIYF
TGCGCCAGCAGCTTGGCCGGGACAGACTCTGGAAACACCATATATTTT
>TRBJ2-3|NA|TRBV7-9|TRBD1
CASSWTGLNTDTQYF
TGTGCCAGCAGCTGGACAGGGTTGAACACAGATACGCAGTATTTT
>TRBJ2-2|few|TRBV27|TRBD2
CASSLRWEGRYTGELFF
TGTGCCAGCAGTTTACGCTGGGAGGGTCGATACACCGGGGAGCTGTTTTTT
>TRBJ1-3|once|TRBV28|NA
CASSLAGKGSGNTIYF
TGTGCCAGCAGTTTAGCCGGGAAAGGCTCTGGAAACACCATATATTTT
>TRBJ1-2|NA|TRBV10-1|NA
CASSEARAYGYTF
TGCGCCAGCAGTGAGGCCAGGGCCTATGGCTACACCTTC
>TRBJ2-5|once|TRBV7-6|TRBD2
CASSFSGSPQETQYF
TGTGCCAGCAGCTTTAGCGGGAGTCCTCAAGAGACCCAGTACTTC
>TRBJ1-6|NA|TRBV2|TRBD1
CASSSGTGRSPLHF
TGTGCCAGCAGTTCCGGGACAGGGAGGTCACCCCTCCACTTT
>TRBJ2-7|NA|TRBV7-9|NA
CASSLRSTSEQYF
TGTGCCAGCAGCTTAAGGAGCACCTCCGAGCAGTACTTC
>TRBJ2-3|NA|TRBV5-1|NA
CASSLWVLSEGTDTQYF
TGCGCCAGCAGCTTGTGGGTGCTTTCCGAGGGCACAGATACGCAGTATTTT
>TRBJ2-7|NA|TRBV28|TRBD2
CASHGTSGRVPGKEQYF
TGTGCCAGCCACGGGACTAGCGGGAGGGTCCCGGGTAAGGAGCAGTACTTC
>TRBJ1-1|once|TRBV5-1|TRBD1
CASSTGQVATEAFF
TGCGCCAGCAGCACTGGACAGGTCGCCACTGAAGCTTTCTTT
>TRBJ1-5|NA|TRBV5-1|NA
CASSLGGLEQPQHF
TGCGCCAGCAGCTTAGGAGGGTTAGAACAGCCCCAGCATTTT
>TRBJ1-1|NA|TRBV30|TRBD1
CASNRWDRTEAFF
TGTGCCTCTAACCGTTGGGACAGAACTGAAGCTTTCTTT
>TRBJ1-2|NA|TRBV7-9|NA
CASSPDRRPGYTF
TGTGCCAGCAGCCCCGACAGGAGGCCAGGCTACACCTTC
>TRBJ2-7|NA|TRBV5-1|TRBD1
CASKTTQGAREQYF
TGCGCCAGCAAGACCACACAGGGGGCACGGGAGCAGTACTTC
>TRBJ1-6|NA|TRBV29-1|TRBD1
CSVALGQSADSPLHF
TGCAGCGTTGCCCTGGGACAGTCGGCGGATTCACCCCTCCACTTT
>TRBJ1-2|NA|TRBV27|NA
CASSDHGGSYGYTF
TGTGCCAGCAGTGACCACGGGGGTAGCTATGGCTACACCTTC
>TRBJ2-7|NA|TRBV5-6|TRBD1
CASSRDRVVYEQYF
TGTGCCAGCAGCCGGGACAGGGTGGTGTACGAGCAGTACTTC
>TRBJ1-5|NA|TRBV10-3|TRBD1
CATQGDWQPQHF
TGTGCCACCCAGGGGGATTGGCAGCCCCAGCATTTT
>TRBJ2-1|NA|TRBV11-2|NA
CASSQWAGSYNEQFF
TGTGCCAGCAGCCAGTGGGCAGGCTCCTACAATGAGCAGTTCTTC
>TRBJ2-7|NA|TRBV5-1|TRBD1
CASSIPGQGYEQYF
TGCGCCAGCAGCATCCCGGGACAGGGCTACGAGCAGTACTTC
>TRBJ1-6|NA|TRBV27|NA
CASGRDINNSPLHF
TGTGCCAGCGGACGGGACATTAATAATTCACCCCTCCACTTT
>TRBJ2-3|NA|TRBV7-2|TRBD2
CASSWTSGRARTSTDTQYF
TGTGCCAGCAGTTGGACTAGCGGGAGGGCTAGGACTAGCACAGATACGCAGTATTTT
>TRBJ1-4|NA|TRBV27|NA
CASSLWQSNEKLFF
TGTGCCAGCAGTTTATGGCAAAGTAATGAAAAACTGTTTTTT
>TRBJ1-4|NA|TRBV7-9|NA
CASSLESNEKLFF
TGTGCCAGCAGCTTAGAGAGTAATGAAAAACTGTTTTTT
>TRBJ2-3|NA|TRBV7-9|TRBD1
CASSWTGSTDTQYF
TGTGCCAGCAGTTGGACAGGTTCGACAGATACGCAGTATTTT
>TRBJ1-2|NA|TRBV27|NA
CASSWSSENVYGYTF
TGTGCCAGCAGTTGGTCATCGGAGAATGTCTATGGCTACACCTTC
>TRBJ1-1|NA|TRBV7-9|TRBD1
CASSYRQGGNTEAFF
TGTGCCAGCAGCTACCGACAGGGGGGGAACACTGAAGCTTTCTTT
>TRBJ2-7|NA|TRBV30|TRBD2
CAWSVLAGGEQYF
TGTGCCTGGAGTGTACTAGCGGGAGGAGAGCAGTACTTC
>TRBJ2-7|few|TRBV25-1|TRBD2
CASGGGGAGRSYEQYF
TGTGCCAGCGGGGGGGGAGGGGCAGGACGATCCTACGAGCAGTACTTC
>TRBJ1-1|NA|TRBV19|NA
CASSVTGLNTEAFF
TGTGCCAGTAGTGTAACAGGACTGAACACTGAAGCTTTCTTT
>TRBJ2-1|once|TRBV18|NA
CASSGGPGLNEQFF
TGTGCCAGCTCCGGGGGACCTGGGTTGAATGAGCAGTTCTTC
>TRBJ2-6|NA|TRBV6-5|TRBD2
CASTKGTSGPNVLTF
TGTGCCAGCACCAAGGGGACTAGCGGACCCAACGTCCTGACTTTC
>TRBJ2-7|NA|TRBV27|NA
CASSPITGKPSYEQYF
TGTGCCAGCAGTCCGATTACAGGGAAGCCCTCCTACGAGCAGTACTTC
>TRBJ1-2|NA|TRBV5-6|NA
CASSLSQRDGYTF
TGTGCCAGCAGCTTGTCACAGCGGGATGGCTACACCTTC
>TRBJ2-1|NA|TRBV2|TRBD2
CASSEPRTSGSYNEQFF
TGTGCCAGCAGTGAACCCCGGACTAGCGGGAGTTACAATGAGCAGTTCTTC
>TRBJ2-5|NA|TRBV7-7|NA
CASSFREQETQYF
TGTGCCAGCAGCTTCCGGGAGCAAGAGACCCAGTACTTC
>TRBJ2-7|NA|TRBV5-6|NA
CASRGIRRGFNEQYF
TGTGCCAGCCGCGGAATCCGAAGGGGTTTCAACGAGCAGTACTTC
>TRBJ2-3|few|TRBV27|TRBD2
CASSGLAGIGTQYF
TGTGCCAGCAGCGGACTAGCGGGGATTGGTACGCAGTATTTT
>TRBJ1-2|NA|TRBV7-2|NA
CASSLTNLPNYGYTF
TGTGCCAGCAGCTTAACAAACCTGCCCAACTATGGCTACACCTTC
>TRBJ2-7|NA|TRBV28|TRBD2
CASSLRTSGSRRAEQYF
TGTGCCAGCAGTTTACGGACTAGCGGGAGCAGGAGGGCCGAGCAGTACTTC
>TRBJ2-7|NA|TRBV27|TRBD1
CASRIWTGDSYEQYF
TGTGCCAGCAGAATATGGACAGGGGACTCCTACGAGCAGTACTTC
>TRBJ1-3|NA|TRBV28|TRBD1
CASSPGTGVSGNTIYF
TGTGCCAGCAGCCCGGGGACAGGGGTATCTGGAAACACCATATATTTT
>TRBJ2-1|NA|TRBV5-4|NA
CASSFRDSGNEQFF
TGTGCCAGCAGCTTTCGGGACTCTGGGAATGAGCAGTTCTTC
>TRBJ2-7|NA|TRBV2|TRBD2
CASSPYSGGTTYEQYF
TGTGCCAGCAGTCCTTATAGCGGGGGAACGACCTACGAGCAGTACTTC